Below, 4 T cell receptor beta chains from the same sample are listed, as sequenced in a study of blood T cell repertoires in COVID-19. Repertoires were generated with immunoSEQ multiplex PCR, while TCRdb's copy carries only in-frame clones and drops some. The sample consists of about 220,000 clones, approximately 81% of them appearing once. Input material: peripheral blood. These receptors came from a woman of 80 years or more with acute or convalescent COVID-19.

V and J are TRBV7-8 and TRBJ2-2; 8 bases agree with TRBD2. The CDR3 has 14 residues. Trimming cost V 11 bases and J 2 bases; bases outside gene matches: 7. Looked up from germline, CDR1 is SGHVS and CDR2 is FQNEAQ. The CDR3 DNA reads TGTGCCGCGGAGCGGGGGCTTAACACCGGGGAGCTGTTTTTT. It encodes CAAERGLNTGELFF.

The rearrangement links TRBV18 to TRBJ1-2; D possibly corresponds to TRBD1 (6 bases). The germline gives CDR1 KGHSH, CDR2 LQKENI. V was trimmed by 2 bases and J by 2 bases, leaving 12 bases between them. The CDR3 loop spans 15 amino acids. The CDR3 loop is CASSPSLDRNYGYTF. CDR3 coding DNA: TGTGCCAGCTCACCATCCCTTGACAGGAACTATGGCTACACCTTC.

The rearrangement joins TRBV12-3 or TRBV12-4 to TRBJ1-2; D gene ambiguous. Trimming stripped 2 bases from V and 7 bases from J, with 11 bases between. This CDR3 has 13 residues. The CDR3 sequence is CASSLTSYTGYTF. CDR3 nucleotide sequence: TGTGCCAGCAGTTTAACATCTTATACTGGCTACACCTTC.

This clone was recorded only once. The chain combines TRBV27 with TRBJ2-3, with D possibly TRBD1 on 6 matching bases. This CDR3 has 14 amino acids. The germline V and J ends were trimmed by 5 bases and 0 bases, with 9 bases remaining between them. Germline CDR1 is MNHEY and CDR2 is SMNVEV (reference sequence). CDR3 nucleotides: TGTGCCAGCAGTCCCGGGACAAGCACAGATACGCAGTATTTT. Protein product: CASSPGTSTDTQYF.